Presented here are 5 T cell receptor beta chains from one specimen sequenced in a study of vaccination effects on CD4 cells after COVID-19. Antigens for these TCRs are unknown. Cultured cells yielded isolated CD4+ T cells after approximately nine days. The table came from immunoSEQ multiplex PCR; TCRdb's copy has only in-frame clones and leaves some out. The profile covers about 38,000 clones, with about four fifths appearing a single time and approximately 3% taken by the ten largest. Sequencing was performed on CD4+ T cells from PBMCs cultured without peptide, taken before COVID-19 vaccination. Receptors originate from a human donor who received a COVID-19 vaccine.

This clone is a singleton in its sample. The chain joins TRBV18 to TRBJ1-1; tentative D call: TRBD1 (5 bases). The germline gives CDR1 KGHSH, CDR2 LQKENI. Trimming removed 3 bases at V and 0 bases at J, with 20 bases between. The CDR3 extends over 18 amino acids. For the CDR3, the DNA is TGTGCCAGCTCACCCGGGGCGTGGGGGAATCGGATGAACACTGAAGCTTTCTTT. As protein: CASSPGAWGNRMNTEAFF.

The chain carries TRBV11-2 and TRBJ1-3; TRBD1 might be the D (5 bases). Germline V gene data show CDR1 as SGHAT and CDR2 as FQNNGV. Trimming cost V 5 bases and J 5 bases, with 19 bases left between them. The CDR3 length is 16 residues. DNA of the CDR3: TGTGCCAGCAGCCCTCCCGGGACTCGGAGAAGAAACACCATATATTTT. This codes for CASSPPGTRRRNTIYF.

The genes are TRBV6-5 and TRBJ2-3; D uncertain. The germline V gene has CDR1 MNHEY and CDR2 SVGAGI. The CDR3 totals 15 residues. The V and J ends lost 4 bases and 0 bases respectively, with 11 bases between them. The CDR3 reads CASSLAPDSTDTQYF. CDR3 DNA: TGTGCCAGCAGTTTGGCACCCGACAGCACAGATACGCAGTATTTT.

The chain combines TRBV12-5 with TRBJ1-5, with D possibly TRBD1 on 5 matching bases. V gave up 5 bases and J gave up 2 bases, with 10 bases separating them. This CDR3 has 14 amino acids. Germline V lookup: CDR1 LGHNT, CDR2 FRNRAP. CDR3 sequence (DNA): TGTGCTAGTGGTGGGGGAGGGGGCAATCAGCCCCAGCATTTT. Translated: CASGGGGGNQPQHF.

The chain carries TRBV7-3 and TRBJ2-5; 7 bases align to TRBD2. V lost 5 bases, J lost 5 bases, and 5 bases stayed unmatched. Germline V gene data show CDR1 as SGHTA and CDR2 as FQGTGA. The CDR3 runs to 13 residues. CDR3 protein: CASSTLATETQYF. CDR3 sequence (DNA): TGTGCCAGCAGCACACTAGCGACGGAGACCCAGTACTTC. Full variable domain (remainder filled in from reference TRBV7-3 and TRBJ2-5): GAGVSQTPSNKVTEKGKYVELRCDPISGHTALYWYRQSLGQGPEFLIYFQGTGAADDSGLPNDRFFAVRPEGSVSTLKIQRTERGDSAVYLCASSTLATETQYFGPGTRLLVL.